This T cell receptor (beta chain) appears in the sequencing data of a study of radiotherapy plus CTLA-4 blockade in lung cancer. Study-level information: The study recorded objective responses in 15% to 20% of patients and disease control in approximately 29%.

Germline V lookup: CDR1 MNHEY, CDR2 SVGAGI. This CDR3 comprises 15 residues. The V end lost 3 bases, the J end lost 0 bases, and 11 bases lay between the germline ends. Study outcomes and limitations: How blood T cell clones changed early, along with interferon-beta, reportedly forecast response best.

Sequenced by immunoSEQ multiplex PCR; TCRdb stores in-frame clones only, minus some. The sample holds 75,000 to 95,000 clones, 82% seen once. Comments on this clone: Its antigen is still unknown.

This TCR derives from a human donor with non-small cell lung cancer that progressed on radiotherapy plus ipilimumab. The specimen comprised peripheral blood, sampled from a patient treated with radiotherapy plus ipilimumab. The chain links TRBV6-5 to TRBJ1-1, with D possibly TRBD1 on 5 matching bases. The CDR3 nucleotides read TGTGCCAGCAGTTATAATCGGGGCATGAACACTGAAGCTTTCTTT. Translation gives CASSYNRGMNTEAFF.